Listed here are 17 T cell receptor beta chains from one sample, sequenced in a study of blood T cell repertoires in COVID-19. TCRdb's copy holds only in-frame clones and misses some; the assay was immunoSEQ multiplex PCR. The repertoire consists of 450,000 to 500,000 clones, with around nine tenths occurring once and the leading ten covering just over 8%. The sequencing sample was made of PBMCs or T cells enriched from blood (not recorded which). The receptors come from a woman aged 55-69 years who had recovered from COVID-19.

V is TRBV9 and J is TRBJ1-1, with D possibly matching TRBD1 (5 bases). The germline V gene has CDR1 SGDLS and CDR2 YYNGEE. This CDR3 is built from 15 residues. V lost 0 bases, J lost 1 base, and 10 bases lay in between. The CDR3 region has the DNA TGTGCCAGCAGCGTAGGGGGGGTCCCGAACACTGAAGCTTTCTTT. Protein: CASSVGGVPNTEAFF.

The chain is built from TRBV7-2 and TRBJ1-4; D gene uncertain. The CDR3 has 15 residues. Germline CDR1 is SGHTA and CDR2 is FQGNSA. V was shortened by 5 bases and J by 8 bases, with 18 bases between the two germline ends. CDR3: CASSPPGGSGEKLFF. The CDR3 nucleotides are TGTGCCAGCAGCCCTCCGGGCGGCTCGGGGGAAAAACTGTTTTTT.

The chain employs TRBV30 and TRBJ2-5, with 7 bases fitting TRBD1. Trimming cost V 3 bases and J 3 bases; bases outside gene matches: 4. This CDR3 is built from 13 residues. The germline CDR1 and CDR2 sequences are GTSNPN and SVGIG (reference sequence). The DNA of the CDR3 is TGTGCCTGGAGCCTTACAGGGGAAGAGACCCAGTACTTC. Translating it yields CAWSLTGEETQYF.

The CDR3 nucleotides are TGTGCCAGCAGCTCACCTTTCTCCCCGGGTCGCGAAAAACTGTTTTTT. It yields the protein CASSSPFSPGREKLFF. This sequence joins TRBV11-3 and TRBJ1-4; no clear D. Trimming removed 4 bases at V and 8 bases at J, with 20 bases between. CDR1 and CDR2 from the germline V gene are SGHNT and YENEEA. The CDR3 has 16 amino acids.

The chain recombines TRBV4-1 with TRBJ2-5; 14 positions match TRBD2. This CDR3 has 17 residues. The germline gives CDR1 MGHRA, CDR2 YSYEKL. J lost 5 bases, V lost 6 bases, and 11 bases had no gene match. CDR3 DNA: TGCGCCAGCAGACCCCACGGACTAGCGGGGGGTGAGGAGACCCAGTACTTC. As protein: CASRPHGLAGGEETQYF.

This clone was seen just once. The chain's CDR3 is CASSLVGGQGANQPQHF. CDR3 in DNA: TGTGCCAGCAGCTTAGTAGGTGGACAGGGGGCGAATCAGCCCCAGCATTTT. The V call is TRBV7-2, the J call TRBJ1-5, with 11 bases matching TRBD1. The trim removed 1 base at V and 4 bases at J, leaving 6 bases unmatched. Germline-derived CDR1 and CDR2 are SGHTA and FQGNSA. The CDR3 is 17 amino acids.

The chain carries TRBV28 and TRBJ2-1; 7 bases match TRBD1. There are 15 residues in the CDR3. Germline trimming cut 6 bases from V and 1 base from J; bases unmatched to any gene: 6. CDR1 and CDR2 from the germline V gene are MDHEN and SYDVKM. This CDR3 reads CASSRTGPSYNEQFF. The CDR3 bases are TGTGCCAGCAGCCGGACAGGCCCGTCCTACAATGAGCAGTTCTTC. The full variable domain, rest sourced from reference TRBV28 and TRBJ2-1, is DVKVTQSSRYLVKRTGEKVFLECVQDMDHENMFWYRQDPGLGLRLIYFSYDVKMKEKGDIPEGYSVSREKKERFSLILESASTNQTSMYLCASSRTGPSYNEQFFGPGTRLTVL.

The J gene is TRBJ1-6, the V gene TRBV6-5; D is unresolved. The CDR3 spans 14 residues. Germline CDR1 MNHEY, CDR2 SVGAGI. V shed 0 bases and J shed 10 bases, with 10 bases lying between them. CDR3 in DNA: TGTGCCAGCAGTTACTCGATCCCCGGGTCACCCCTCCACTTT. Translation gives CASSYSIPGSPLHF.

V and J are TRBV5-8 and TRBJ1-5; D gene ambiguous. This CDR3 has 14 residues. Germline CDR1 and CDR2: SGHTS and YDEGEE. Between the trimmed V and J ends, which lost 4 bases and 4 bases, there was a span of 12 bases. As DNA, the CDR3 is TGTGCCAGCAGCCCCCGGGAGGGTAATCAGCCCCAGCATTTT. Residues: CASSPREGNQPQHF.

Concerning this clone itself: The sample has other DNA sequences that encode this CDR3 too. V and J are TRBV5-1 and TRBJ2-7; TRBD2 aligns across 8 bases. Looked up from germline, CDR1 is SGHRS and CDR2 is YFSETQ. The length of the CDR3 is 15 residues. V was pared by 0 bases and J by 0 bases, with 2 bases of the junction left unmatched. Here the CDR3 reads CASSLVAGGSYEQYF. Written as DNA, the CDR3 is TGCGCCAGCAGCTTGGTTGCGGGGGGCTCCTACGAGCAGTACTTC. The full variable domain, with the rest looked up from reference TRBV5-1 and TRBJ2-7, is KAGVTQTPRYLIKTRGQQVTLSCSPISGHRSVSWYQQTPGQGLQFLFEYFSETQRNKGNFPGRFSGRQFSNSRSEMNVSTLELGDSALYLCASSLVAGGSYEQYFGPGTRLTVT.

J is TRBJ1-2 and V is TRBV24-1, with 10 bases fitting TRBD1. Looked up from germline, CDR1 is KGHDR and CDR2 is SFDVKD. V trimming: 2 bases; J trimming: 8 bases; junction bases outside the gene matches: 10. The CDR3 runs 16 residues. CDR3 protein: CATSDWTGGNMGGYTF. The CDR3, as DNA: TGTGCCACCAGTGATTGGACAGGGGGGAATATGGGCGGCTACACCTTC.

V usage is TRBV15 and J usage is TRBJ1-1; D perhaps matches TRBD1 (5 bases). Trimming pared 2 bases from V and 0 bases from J, leaving 13 bases between. The CDR3 runs 16 residues. Germline CDR1 LNHNV, CDR2 YYDKDF (reference sequence). As DNA, the CDR3 is TGTGCCACCAGCAGACTACTGACAGCTATGAACACTGAAGCTTTCTTT. Translation gives CATSRLLTAMNTEAFF.

This chain joins TRBV7-2 and TRBJ1-5; D is ambiguous. V lost 5 bases and J 2 bases, leaving 16 bases between the germline ends. The V gene's germline CDR1 is SGHTA and CDR2 FQGNSA. The CDR3 totals 16 residues. The CDR3 loop reads CASSPQSLVGNQPQHF. The DNA for the CDR3 is TGTGCCAGCAGCCCCCAGTCCCTAGTGGGCAATCAGCCCCAGCATTTT.

The chain uses TRBV2 and TRBJ1-2; a weak D match, TRBD1 (5 bases). From germline, CDR1 is SNHLY and CDR2 FYNNEI. The CDR3 runs 15 residues. V was cut by 4 bases and J by 3 bases, with 15 bases left in between. The DNA of the CDR3 is TGTGCCAGCAGTGTAGGAGGGGCAACGGACTATGGCTACACCTTC. It encodes CASSVGGATDYGYTF.

This sequence joins TRBV20-1 and TRBJ1-4; D call uncertain. The CDR3 has 11 amino acids. With 6 bases removed from V and 11 bases from J, the gap between germline ends came to 13 bases. The germline V gene has CDR1 DFQATT and CDR2 SNEGSKA (reference sequence). The chain's CDR3 is CSAPGEFKLFF. CDR3 sequence (DNA): TGCAGTGCCCCCGGGGAGTTCAAACTGTTTTTT.

The sample holds one count of this clone. This sequence joins TRBV6-6 and TRBJ2-7; tentatively, D is TRBD2 (6 bases). The germline V and J ends were trimmed by 5 bases and 7 bases, with 12 bases remaining between them. Germline values: CDR1 MNHNY, CDR2 SVGAGI (reference sequence). The CDR3 loop spans 12 amino acids. CDR3 in amino acids: CASSPLGGEQYV. Here the CDR3 DNA reads TGTGCCAGCAGTCCCCTGGGGGGAGAGCAGTACGTC.

The chain is built from TRBV24-1 and TRBJ2-2; 9 bases are shared with TRBD1. Trimming removed 4 bases from V and 0 bases from J; junction bases left unmatched: 5. Germline-derived CDR1 and CDR2 are KGHDR and SFDVKD. The CDR3 totals 17 residues. CDR3 coding DNA: TGTGCCACCAGTGACTGGGGACAGGGCGCGAACACCGGGGAGCTGTTTTTT. This gives the protein CATSDWGQGANTGELFF.